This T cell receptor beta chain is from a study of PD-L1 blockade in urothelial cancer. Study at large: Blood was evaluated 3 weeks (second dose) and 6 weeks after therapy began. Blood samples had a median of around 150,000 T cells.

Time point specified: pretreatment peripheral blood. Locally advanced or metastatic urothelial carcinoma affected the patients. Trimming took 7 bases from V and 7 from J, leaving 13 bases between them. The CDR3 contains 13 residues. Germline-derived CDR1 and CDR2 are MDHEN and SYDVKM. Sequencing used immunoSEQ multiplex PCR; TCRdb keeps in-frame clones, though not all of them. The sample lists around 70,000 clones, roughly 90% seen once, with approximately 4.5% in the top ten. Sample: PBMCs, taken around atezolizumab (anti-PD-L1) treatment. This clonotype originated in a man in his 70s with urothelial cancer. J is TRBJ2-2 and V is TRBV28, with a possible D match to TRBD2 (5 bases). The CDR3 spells CASMAGWGGELFF. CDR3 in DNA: TGTGCCAGCATGGCGGGTTGGGGCGGGGAGCTGTTTTTT.